This T cell receptor (beta chain) derives from a study of graft-versus-host responses after intestinal transplantation (dated by TCRdb to about 2021). For the study in its entirety: Multivisceral, liver-intestinal, or isolated intestinal transplants were received by the recipients. Rather than being sequenced by the commercial service, samples from three later patients were sequenced in-house on an Illumina MiSeq and processed with MiXCR. Donor T cell macrochimerism was defined as a peak of at least 4% donor T cells among recipient peripheral blood mononuclear cells. Every recipient was given anti-thymocyte globulin induction, then maintenance tacrolimus and steroids for approximately 3 years. To identify alloreactive clones, pre-transplant mixed lymphocyte reaction products were sequenced and then compared with unstimulated pre-transplant donor and recipient T cells. The cohort enrolled 20 to 30 intestinal transplant recipients, one of whom was a retransplant, and a few patients without pretransplant specimens were excluded. After intestinal transplantation, graft-versus-host and host-versus-graft alloreactive T cell clones were followed in the graft, circulation and bone marrow using bulk TCR-beta CDR3 sequencing. Overall study outcomes, separate from this receptor: Peak levels of circulating GvH clones were associated with declines in HvG clones early after transplant. High GvH to HvG T cell clonal ratios were observed in the allografts of patients with donor T cell macrochimerism. Conclusions were limited by the relatively low number and heterogeneity of intestinal transplant patients. GvH clones were detected in recipient bone marrow, and some appeared earlier in ileal mucosa or blood, consistent with an intestinal mucosal origin.

Regarding this clone: Its specific antigen is unknown. No per-base quality is available; no much larger clone lies one base away.

The library was obtained by the immunoSEQ multiplex PCR assay. For most patients, genomic DNA was isolated with the Qiagen DNeasy Blood and Tissue Kit and shipped frozen to Adaptive Biotechnologies for TCR sequencing. High-throughput TCR-beta CDR3 sequencing of genomic DNA from most patients was performed by Adaptive Biotechnologies. The original methods were these. Adaptive's ImmunoSEQ software supplied the TCR sequencing data for around 17 patients, while MiXCR and VDJtools were used to process a few other patients. CD4 versus CD8 sorting errors were corrected by removing sequences found in both subsets at a frequency ratio below 5:1. CDR3 nucleotide sequences shared between donor and recipient were removed because their origin could not be assigned. Alloreactive clones required at least 2-fold expansion over unstimulated cells and minimum CFSE-low frequency of 0.002% (template counts) or 0.001% (read counts). Clones detected in sequenced pre-transplant spleen, lymph node, or MLR CFSE-low populations of the donor or recipient were defined as mappable. The cumulative frequency of alloreactive clones was calculated as a percentage of all sequences, weighted by copy number. TCRdb holds this immuneACCESS table with in-frame rearrangements only. Some clones are missing; in checked studies, unresolved V genes explain under half, and the rest has no known cause. That table is the source of V, J and clone size, and D and trimming were worked out from the DNA. This sample lists roughly 100,000 clones; 80% to 95% were detected once. The leading ten clones occupy roughly 1% of the sample.

V loses 4 bases at its end and J loses 7 bases; junction bases beyond the gene matches: 6. For CDR1 and CDR2, the germline V gene (reference sequence) lists MNHEY and SMNVEV. Including the terminal cysteine and phenylalanine, the CDR3 comprises 14 residues. This entry keeps only the CDR3 DNA: 42 bases, framed from base 1. The time point label of this sample denotes: cells obtained before transplantation from donor or recipient. CD3+CD4+ and CD3+CD8+ populations were FACS-sorted from unstimulated pre-transplant donor and recipient cells taken from spleen or lymph nodes. The chain uses TRBV27 and TRBJ2-1, with 8 central nucleotides matching TRBD2. This receptor was identified in a human donor who received an intestinal transplant. The source material was unstimulated CD8+ T cells sorted from spleen or lymph node cells, sampled before intestinal transplant. This receptor has the CDR3 CASSSGGAWNEQFF. At the DNA level, the sequence is TGTGCCAGCAGTTCCGGGGGGGCGTGGAATGAGCAGTTCTTC.